This TCR beta chain stems from a study of T cell changes during pregnancy in multiple sclerosis. Clones were read by immunoSEQ multiplex PCR, and TCRdb kept only the in-frame ones, dropping some. The repertoire holds roughly 30,000 clones, 70% to 90% seen once, with roughly 7.4% in the top ten. Germline CDR1 and CDR2: SGDLS and YYNGEE. Deletions cut 0 bases from V and 8 bases from J, with 14 bases between. This CDR3 comprises 14 residues. Sequencing was performed on CD8+ T cells from peripheral blood mononuclear cells, taken before pregnancy. The chain couples TRBV9 to TRBJ1-2; possible D gene TRBD1, 5 bases. The sequence was obtained from a female donor with multiple sclerosis, enrolled in a pregnancy study. CDR3 sequence reads: CASSVGGGSGGYTF. CDR3 bases: TGTGCCAGCAGCGTAGGGGGGGGATCGGGCGGCTACACCTTC.